This is a list of T cell receptor beta chains from one sample in a study of response to subunit inactivated influenza vaccine. TCRdb used MiXCR to reprocess the RT-PCR reads, holding one entry per CDR3 protein. The sample consists of about 650,000 distinct CDR3 sequences, around 16% of them appearing once. Here the sequenced sample was PBMCs from blood, taken 11 to 12 days after vaccination. These receptors were collected from a middle-aged man who received an inactivated influenza vaccine. CDR3s leave out the opening cysteine and the closing phenylalanine or tryptophan. The order of the fields is J gene, CDR3 length, clone size, V gene, D gene, CDR3 protein. The D gene is left open where the match is weak. Some rows have no size entry. The others give once, few or many, or a class for an expanded clone.

TRBJ1-6	10	many	TRBV14	NA	ASNKGGSPLH
TRBJ1-2	12	NA	TRBV28	TRBD1	ASTPSLDRGGYT
TRBJ2-3	12	few	TRBV7-9	NA	ASSLMWREDTQY
TRBJ2-3	14	few	TRBV7-2	TRBD2	ASSLVFSGGVDTQY
TRBJ1-2	12	few	TRBV20-1	TRBD1	SAKVRQGNYGYT
TRBJ2-7	12	NA	TRBV5-5	NA	ASSFGGLGSEQY
TRBJ2-1	15	NA	TRBV12-3/TRBV12-4	TRBD2	ASSFRLASGDYNEQF
TRBJ2-2	14	once	TRBV5-6	NA	ASSSAASSLTGELF
TRBJ1-6	13	NA	TRBV3-1	NA	ASSPPDSDNSPLH
TRBJ2-1	14	few	TRBV5-1	TRBD1	ASSLFTGDRVNEQF
TRBJ2-7	12	NA	TRBV10-3	TRBD2	AISESSSGREQY
TRBJ1-5	10	many	TRBV7-2	NA	ASSLERQPQH
TRBJ1-1	13	few	TRBV6-1	TRBD1	ASSKPQGSHTEAF
TRBJ2-3	10	NA	TRBV11-2	NA	ASSFMTDTQY
TRBJ1-6	13	many	TRBV18	TRBD1	ASSPGQGANSPLH
TRBJ2-2	14	few	TRBV7-2	NA	ASSKDGGSRTGELF
TRBJ2-1	10	few	TRBV19	NA	ASSAFRGEQF
TRBJ2-1	12	NA	TRBV7-6	TRBD1	ASSHPGQGDEQF
TRBJ2-7	12	NA	TRBV10-3	TRBD1	AINTGTGASEQY
TRBJ2-3	16	few	TRBV11-1	NA	ASSSRVRTDTRTDTQY
TRBJ2-2	13	NA	TRBV7-6	NA	ASSLSLAGGGELF
TRBJ2-5	14	many	TRBV7-8	TRBD1	ASSLGRTGYQETQY
TRBJ1-6	17	few	TRBV4-3	TRBD1	ASSQRWKLSTGRNSPLH
TRBJ1-2	12	NA	TRBV4-2	NA	ASSQDLTDYGYT
TRBJ2-3	14	NA	TRBV20-1	TRBD1	SASFLGDRGSDTQY
TRBJ2-1	13	NA	TRBV14	TRBD2	ASSQDLASGGKQF
TRBJ1-3	12	few	TRBV3-1	NA	ASSQGDLRNTIY
TRBJ1-6	11	NA	TRBV27	NA	ASTSWGVSPLH
TRBJ2-2	13	few	TRBV12-3/TRBV12-4	NA	ASSLGVGGTGELF
TRBJ2-3	13	NA	TRBV7-9	TRBD2	ASSQTSGNTDTQY
TRBJ2-7	12	few	TRBV7-9	NA	ASSFPGLSYEQY
TRBJ2-1	11	NA	TRBV7-9	NA	ASSGTRDNEQF
TRBJ2-3	9	many	TRBV20-1	NA	SAKGTDTQY
TRBJ2-2	12	few	TRBV30	NA	AWRGRTNTGELF
TRBJ2-5	12	many	TRBV7-9	NA	ASSLGRGPETQY
TRBJ2-1	13	few	TRBV7-2	NA	ASSPTRGRLNEQF
TRBJ2-1	17	NA	TRBV11-2	TRBD2	ASSPQGLAGGRTYNEQF
TRBJ2-5	13	NA	TRBV28	TRBD1	ASSLFWGQGETQY
TRBJ2-2	12	few	TRBV4-3	NA	ASSQDYGDGELF
TRBJ1-6	14	few	TRBV25-1	NA	ASSPWGGFRGSPLH
TRBJ2-6	15	few	TRBV24-1	TRBD2	ATSGGEGYSGANVLT
TRBJ2-7	12	NA	TRBV28	TRBD1	ASSGGTGVHEQY
TRBJ2-4	16	NA	TRBV20-1	TRBD2	SSTRGLAGGPTKNIQY
TRBJ2-4	13	many	TRBV7-6	TRBD2	ASSLDPSGSYIQY
TRBJ2-7	13	few	TRBV6-5	NA	ASSYSYGLSYEQY
TRBJ2-1	9	few	TRBV12-3/TRBV12-4	NA	ASSSHNEQF
TRBJ2-3	10	NA	TRBV5-4	NA	ASSSYSGVAL
TRBJ2-3	14	NA	TRBV7-8	NA	ASSIWTGPGADTQY
TRBJ1-2	12	NA	TRBV19	NA	ASSAPSGDYGYT
TRBJ2-1	12	NA	TRBV12-3/TRBV12-4	TRBD1	ASRRDRVEGEQF